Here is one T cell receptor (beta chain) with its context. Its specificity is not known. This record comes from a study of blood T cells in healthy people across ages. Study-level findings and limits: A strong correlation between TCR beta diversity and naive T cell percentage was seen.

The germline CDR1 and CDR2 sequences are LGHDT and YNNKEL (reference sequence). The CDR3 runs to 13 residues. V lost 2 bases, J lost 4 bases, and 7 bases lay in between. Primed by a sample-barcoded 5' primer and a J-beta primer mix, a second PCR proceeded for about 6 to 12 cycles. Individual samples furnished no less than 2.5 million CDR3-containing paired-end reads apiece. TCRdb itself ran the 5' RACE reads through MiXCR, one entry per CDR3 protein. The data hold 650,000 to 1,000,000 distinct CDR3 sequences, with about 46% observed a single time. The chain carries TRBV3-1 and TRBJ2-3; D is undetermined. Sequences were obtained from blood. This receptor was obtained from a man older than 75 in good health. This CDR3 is CASSQFSADTQYF. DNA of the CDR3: TGTGCCAGCAGCCAATTTTCGGCAGATACGCAGTATTTT.